These 13 T cell receptor beta chains were all obtained from the same sample, sequenced in a study of cytomegalovirus exposure and HLA in healthy donors. 60 Vbeta and 13 Jbeta primers were used in PCR. Libraries were prepared by immunoSEQ multiplex PCR; TCRdb keeps only in-frame clonotypes and omits some of them. The table has 180,000 or so clones, under 90% seen once. The sequenced sample consisted of PBMCs. Receptors were obtained from a boy younger than 10 in good health and CMV-seronegative.

J is TRBJ2-7 and V is TRBV11-2, with D perhaps matching TRBD1 (5 bases). With 5 bases removed from V and 3 bases from J, the gap between germline ends came to 20 bases. Looked up from germline, CDR1 is SGHAT and CDR2 is FQNNGV. The CDR3 is 16 amino acids. In DNA form, the CDR3 reads TGTGCCAGCAGCCTTTTGGATACAGACAGTATCTACGAGCAGTACTTC. This gives the protein CASSLLDTDSIYEQYF.

The chain has TRBV5-1 and TRBJ1-3; D is undetermined. Trimming shortened V by 3 bases and J by 1 base, and 8 bases separated the two germline ends. This CDR3 is built from 14 residues. Germline V CDR1 and CDR2: SGHRS, YFSETQ. CDR3 bases: TGCGCCAGCAGCTGGGGAGGGTCTGGAAACACCATATATTTT. Translating it yields CASSWGGSGNTIYF.

This chain joins TRBV5-4 and TRBJ2-1; D is ambiguous. V lost 1 base and J 8 bases, leaving 13 bases between the germline ends. CDR3 length: 14 amino acids. CDR1 is SGHNT, CDR2 YYREEE, per germline (reference sequence). CDR3 region: CASSLLDSNHEQFF. The CDR3 DNA sequence: TGTGCCAGCAGCTTGCTAGACTCCAACCATGAGCAGTTCTTC.

CDR3 sequence (DNA): TGTGCCAGCAGTGAACAGGGGTCCTATGGCTACACCTTC. As protein: CASSEQGSYGYTF. V and J are TRBV2 and TRBJ1-2, with D possibly TRBD1 on 6 matching bases. Germline V gene sequence: CDR1 SNHLY, CDR2 FYNNEI. The CDR3 covers 13 residues. The V gene lost 2 bases and the J gene lost 4 bases, with 8 bases spanning the gap.

This clone appeared once. The V and J genes are TRBV5-6 and TRBJ2-5; a possible D gene is TRBD2 (5 bases). V was clipped by 2 bases and J by 5 bases, with 10 bases between them. Per germline, CDR1 SGHDT and CDR2 YYEEEE. This CDR3 region has 13 residues. Here the CDR3 reads CASSFPRGETQYF. As DNA, the CDR3 is TGTGCCAGCAGCTTCCCCAGAGGGGAGACCCAGTACTTC.

The chain carries TRBV10-2 and TRBJ1-1; tentatively, D is TRBD1 (6 bases). The germline V gene encodes CDR1 WSHSY and CDR2 SAAADI. Trimming stripped 10 bases from V and 4 bases from J, with 13 bases between. This CDR3 comprises 12 residues. The CDR3 loop reads CATKTGITEAFF. The CDR3, as DNA: TGCGCCACCAAAACAGGGATCACTGAAGCTTTCTTT.

The chain combines TRBV9 with TRBJ1-1; TRBD1 matches 9 bases. The CDR3 extends over 13 amino acids. Looked up from germline, CDR1 is SGDLS and CDR2 is YYNGEE. J gave up 7 bases and V 3 bases, and 4 bases lay outside the gene matches. The CDR3 nucleotides read TGTGCCAGCAGCGGAGGGGACAGGGATGAAGCTTTCTTT. This sequence encodes CASSGGDRDEAFF.

J is TRBJ1-1 and V is TRBV6-5; D ambiguous. The V end lost 0 bases, the J end lost 12 bases, and 17 bases lay between the germline ends. Germline CDR1 is MNHEY and CDR2 is SVGAGI. The CDR3 has 14 amino acids. The chain's CDR3 is CASSYSRPGMETFF. The DNA of the CDR3 is TGTGCCAGCAGTTACTCGAGACCGGGTATGGAAACTTTCTTT.

The chain uses TRBV6-5 and TRBJ1-2, with unresolved D. V was clipped by 2 bases and J by 9 bases, with 7 bases between them. The germline V gene has CDR1 MNHEY and CDR2 SVGAGI. The CDR3 is 11 residues long. DNA for the CDR3: TGTGCCAGCAGTTACAGAGGGCGCTACACCTTC. Residues: CASSYRGRYTF.

This clone has a handful of counts. The rearrangement joins TRBV7-2 to TRBJ2-5; 12 nucleotides line up with TRBD2. The trim removed 5 bases at V and 1 base at J, leaving 8 bases unmatched. Per germline, CDR1 SGHTA and CDR2 FQGNSA. The CDR3 contains 17 residues. The CDR3 sequence: CASSPGLAGPSQETQYF. Here the CDR3 DNA reads TGTGCCAGCAGCCCCGGACTAGCGGGGCCATCCCAAGAGACCCAGTACTTC. Using reference TRBV7-2 and TRBJ2-5 for the parts outside the CDR3, the full variable domain is GAGVSQSPSNKVTEKGKDVELRCDPISGHTALYWYRQSLGQGLEFLIYFQGNSAPDKSGLPSDRFSAERTGGSVSTLTIQRTQQEDSAVYLCASSPGLAGPSQETQYFGPGTRLLVL.

The chain recombines TRBV5-1 with TRBJ1-1, with 10 nucleotides matching TRBD1. CDR3 length: 17 amino acids. V lost 2 bases to trimming and J lost 2 bases; unmatched junction nucleotides: 9. The germline gives CDR1 SGHRS, CDR2 YFSETQ. In DNA, the CDR3 is TGCGCCAGCAGCTTCCGGGACAGGGGAAGAAGCAACACTGAAGCTTTCTTT. Translated: CASSFRDRGRSNTEAFF.

J is TRBJ2-1 and V is TRBV11-1; no reliable D call. Germline V gene sequence: CDR1 SGHAT, CDR2 FQDESV (reference sequence). The ends were cut back, 1 base at V and 4 bases at J, with 8 bases in the middle. CDR3 size: 14 residues. The CDR3 region is CASSLEFGYNEQFF. In DNA, the CDR3 is TGTGCCAGCAGCTTAGAATTCGGGTACAATGAGCAGTTCTTC.

This rearrangement joins TRBV27 to TRBJ1-2; 10 bases match TRBD1. Trimming at V came to 5 bases and at J to 6 bases, leaving 9 bases not matched to a gene. This CDR3 is built from 15 residues. The germline V gene encodes CDR1 MNHEY and CDR2 SMNVEV (reference sequence). The DNA of the CDR3 is TGTGCCAGCAGTCCGAGACAGGGGGCTTTTGATGGCTACACCTTC. Amino acids: CASSPRQGAFDGYTF.